The clone carrying this TCR beta chain was detected a few times. Its cognate antigen is unknown. The sample comes from a study of T-cell memory formation after mild COVID-19. Findings and limits, study-wide: Pre-infection memory harbored some responding clones, suggesting cross-reactive memory joined. The SARS-CoV-2 specificity of second-wave clones reaching peak at day 37 remained unverified.

One entry per CDR3 protein results from TCRdb running MiXCR on the 5' RACE reads. The sample has hundreds of thousands of distinct CDR3 sequences; around 19% are singletons. Trimming took 5 bases from V and 5 from J, leaving 16 bases between them. CDR1 is SEHNR, CDR2 FQNEAQ, per germline (reference sequence). The CDR3 totals 14 residues. Sequences were obtained from PBMCs or a T cell subset sorted from them (not recorded which). The TCR was taken from a man younger than 35 who had mild COVID-19 (a few samples of this study predate the infection). Cell type and time point are not known. This chain connects TRBV7-9 to TRBJ2-7; D remains ambiguous. CDR3 DNA: TGTGCCAGCAGCCCCACCGTGATGCAGAACGAGCAGTACGTC. Translation gives CASSPTVMQNEQYV.